This T cell receptor beta chain was sequenced in a study of shared clonotypes between healthy human individuals. Clones were sequenced by immunoSEQ multiplex PCR, and TCRdb holds only the in-frame ones, with some missing. The table lists around 2.3 million clones, roughly 95% of them singletons. CDR1 is LGHNA, CDR2 YNFKEQ, per germline. The ends were cut back, 4 bases at V and 7 bases at J, with 9 bases in the middle. CDR3 length: 12 residues. The V call is TRBV4-2, the J call TRBJ2-3; D is unclear. Source material: naive CD4+ T cells sorted from blood. Subset in this sample: CD45RA+ positively selected. This sequence originates from a man between 18 and 29 years old in good health. The CDR3 region has the DNA TGTGCCAGCAGCCCGGACGCCAATACGCAGTATTTT. Its protein product is CASSPDANTQYF.